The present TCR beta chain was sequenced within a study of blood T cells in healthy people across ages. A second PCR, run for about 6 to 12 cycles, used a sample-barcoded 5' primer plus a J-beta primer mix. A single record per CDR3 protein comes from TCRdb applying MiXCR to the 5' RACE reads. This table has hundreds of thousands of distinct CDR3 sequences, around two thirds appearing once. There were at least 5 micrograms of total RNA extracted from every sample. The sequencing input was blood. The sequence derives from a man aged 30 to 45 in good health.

The CDR3 protein is CASSLAGKDTQYF. The CDR3 DNA reads as TGTGCCAGCAGCTTAGCGGGGAAGGATACGCAGTATTTT. The chain couples TRBV7-2 to TRBJ2-3; no clear D gene. The CDR3 totals 13 residues. Germline CDR1 and CDR2: SGHTA and FQGNSA. V lost 0 bases and J lost 6, with 7 bases in between.